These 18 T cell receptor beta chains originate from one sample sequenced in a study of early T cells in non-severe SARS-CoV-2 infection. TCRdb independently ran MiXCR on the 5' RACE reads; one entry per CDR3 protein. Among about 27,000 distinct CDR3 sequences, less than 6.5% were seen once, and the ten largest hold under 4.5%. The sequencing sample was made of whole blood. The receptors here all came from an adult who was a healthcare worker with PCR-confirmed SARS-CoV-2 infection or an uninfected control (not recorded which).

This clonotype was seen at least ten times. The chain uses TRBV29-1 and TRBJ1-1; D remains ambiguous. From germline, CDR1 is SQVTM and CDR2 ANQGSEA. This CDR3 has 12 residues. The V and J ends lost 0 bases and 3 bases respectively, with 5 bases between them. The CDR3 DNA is TGCAGCGTTGAAGAAGGGTACACTGAAGCTTTCTTT. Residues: CSVEEGYTEAFF.

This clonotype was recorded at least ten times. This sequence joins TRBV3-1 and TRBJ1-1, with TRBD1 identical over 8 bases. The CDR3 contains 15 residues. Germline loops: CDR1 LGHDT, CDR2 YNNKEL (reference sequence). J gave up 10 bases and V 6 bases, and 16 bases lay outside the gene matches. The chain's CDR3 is CASRTAKGDGQGAFF. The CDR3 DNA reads TGTGCCAGCAGAACAGCAAAGGGGGACGGACAGGGAGCTTTCTTT.

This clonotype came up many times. The DNA of the CDR3 is TGTGCCAGCAGACCACGCGGTTCTGATACGCAGTATTTT. Amino acid sequence: CASRPRGSDTQYF. The chain uses TRBV3-1 and TRBJ2-3; unclear D gene. The V gene's germline CDR1 is LGHDT and CDR2 YNNKEL (reference sequence). Trimming removed 6 bases at V and 6 bases at J, with 13 bases between. There are 13 residues in the CDR3.

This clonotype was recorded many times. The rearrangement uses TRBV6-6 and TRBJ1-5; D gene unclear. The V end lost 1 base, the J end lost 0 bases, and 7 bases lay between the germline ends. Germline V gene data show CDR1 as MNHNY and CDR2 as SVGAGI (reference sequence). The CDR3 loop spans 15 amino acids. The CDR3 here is CASSYWADSNQPQHF. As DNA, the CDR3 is TGTGCCAGCAGTTACTGGGCAGATAGCAATCAGCCCCAGCATTTT.

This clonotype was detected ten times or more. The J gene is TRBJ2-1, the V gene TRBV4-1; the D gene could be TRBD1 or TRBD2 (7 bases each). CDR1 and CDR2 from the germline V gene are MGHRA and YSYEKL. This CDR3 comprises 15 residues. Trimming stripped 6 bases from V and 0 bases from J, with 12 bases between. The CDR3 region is CASSQGGSSYNEQFF. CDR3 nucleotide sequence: TGCGCCAGCAGTCAGGGGGGGAGCTCCTACAATGAGCAGTTCTTC.

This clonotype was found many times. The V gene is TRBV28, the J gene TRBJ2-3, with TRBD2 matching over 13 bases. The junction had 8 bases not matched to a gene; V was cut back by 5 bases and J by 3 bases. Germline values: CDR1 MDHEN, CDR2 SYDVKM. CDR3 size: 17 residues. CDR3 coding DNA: TGTGCCAGCAGTCCAACCGGGACTAGCGGGGTTACAGATACGCAGTATTTT. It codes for CASSPTGTSGVTDTQYF.

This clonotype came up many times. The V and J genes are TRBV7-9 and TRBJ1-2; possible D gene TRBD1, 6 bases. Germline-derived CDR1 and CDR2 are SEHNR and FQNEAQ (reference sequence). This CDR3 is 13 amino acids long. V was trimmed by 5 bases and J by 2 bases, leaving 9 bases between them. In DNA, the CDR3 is TGTGCCAGCAGCCCTACAGGGAACTATGGCTACACCTTC. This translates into CASSPTGNYGYTF.

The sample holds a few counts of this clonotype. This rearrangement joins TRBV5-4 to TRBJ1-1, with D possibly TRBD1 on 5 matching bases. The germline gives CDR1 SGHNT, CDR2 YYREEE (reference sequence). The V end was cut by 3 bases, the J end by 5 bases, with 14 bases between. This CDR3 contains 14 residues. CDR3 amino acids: CASSSPGRETEAFF. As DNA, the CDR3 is TGTGCCAGCAGCTCCCCAGGGAGGGAGACTGAAGCTTTCTTT.

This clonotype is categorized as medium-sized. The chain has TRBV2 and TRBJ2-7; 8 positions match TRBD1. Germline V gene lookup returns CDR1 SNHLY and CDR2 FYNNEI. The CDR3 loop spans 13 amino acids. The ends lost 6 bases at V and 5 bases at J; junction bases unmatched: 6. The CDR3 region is CASRGPDRDEQYF. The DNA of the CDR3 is TGTGCCAGCAGGGGCCCGGACAGGGACGAGCAGTACTTC. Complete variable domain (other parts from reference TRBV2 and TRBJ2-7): EPEVTQTPSHQVTQMGQEVILRCVPISNHLYFYWYRQILGQKVEFLVSFYNNEISEKSEIFDDQFSVERPDGSNFTLKIRSTKLEDSAMYFCASRGPDRDEQYFGPGTRLTVT.

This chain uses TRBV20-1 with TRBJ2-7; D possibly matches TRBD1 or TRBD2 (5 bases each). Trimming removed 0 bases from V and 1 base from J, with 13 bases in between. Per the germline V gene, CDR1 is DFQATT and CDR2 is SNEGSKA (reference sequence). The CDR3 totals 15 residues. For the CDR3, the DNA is TGCAGTGCTAGAGATCGTCGGGACCCGTCCTACGAGCAGTACTTC. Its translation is CSARDRRDPSYEQYF.

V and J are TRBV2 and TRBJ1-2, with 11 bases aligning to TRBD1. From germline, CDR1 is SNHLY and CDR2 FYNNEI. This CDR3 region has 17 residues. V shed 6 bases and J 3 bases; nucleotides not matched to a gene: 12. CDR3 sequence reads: CASRNLAGTGGDYGYTF. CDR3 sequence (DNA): TGTGCCAGCAGAAACTTAGCCGGGACAGGGGGTGACTATGGCTACACCTTC.

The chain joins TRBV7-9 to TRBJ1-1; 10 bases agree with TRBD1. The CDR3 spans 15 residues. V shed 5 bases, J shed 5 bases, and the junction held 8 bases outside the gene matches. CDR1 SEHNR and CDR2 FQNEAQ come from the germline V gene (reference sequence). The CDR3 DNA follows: TGTGCCAGCAGCCCATTGGGACAGGGGAGGACTGAAGCTTTCTTT. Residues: CASSPLGQGRTEAFF.

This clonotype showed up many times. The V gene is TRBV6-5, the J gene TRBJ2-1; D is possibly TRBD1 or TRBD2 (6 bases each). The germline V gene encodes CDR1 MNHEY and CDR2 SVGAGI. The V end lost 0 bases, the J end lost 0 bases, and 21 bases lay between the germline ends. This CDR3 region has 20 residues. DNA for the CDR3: TGTGCCAGCAGTTACTCGTGGGGGGCCTCGGCCTCTAGCTCCTACAATGAGCAGTTCTTC. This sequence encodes CASSYSWGASASSSYNEQFF.

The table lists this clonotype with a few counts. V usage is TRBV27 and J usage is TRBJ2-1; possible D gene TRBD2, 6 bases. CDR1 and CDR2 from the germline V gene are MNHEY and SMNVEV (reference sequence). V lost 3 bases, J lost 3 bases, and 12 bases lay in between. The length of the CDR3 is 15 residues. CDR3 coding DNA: TGTGCCAGCAGTTTTGCAATCGGGGGCTACAATGAGCAGTTCTTC. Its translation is CASSFAIGGYNEQFF.

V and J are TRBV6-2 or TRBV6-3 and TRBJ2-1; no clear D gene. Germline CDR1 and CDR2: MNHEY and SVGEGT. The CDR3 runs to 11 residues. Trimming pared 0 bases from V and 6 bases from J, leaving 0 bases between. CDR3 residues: CASSYSNEQFF. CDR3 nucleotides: TGTGCCAGCAGTTACTCCAATGAGCAGTTCTTC.

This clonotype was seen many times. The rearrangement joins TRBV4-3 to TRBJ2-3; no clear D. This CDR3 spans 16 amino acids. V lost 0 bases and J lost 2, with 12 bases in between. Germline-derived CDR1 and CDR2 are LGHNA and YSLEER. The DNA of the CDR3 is TGCGCCAGCAGCCAAGATCCTGACCTCTCCACAGATACGCAGTATTTT. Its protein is CASSQDPDLSTDTQYF.

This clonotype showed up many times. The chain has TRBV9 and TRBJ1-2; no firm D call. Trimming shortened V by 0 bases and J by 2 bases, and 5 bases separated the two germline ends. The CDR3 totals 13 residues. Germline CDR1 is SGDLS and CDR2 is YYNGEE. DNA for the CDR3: TGTGCCAGCAGCGTAGACTGGAACTATGGCTACACCTTC. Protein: CASSVDWNYGYTF.

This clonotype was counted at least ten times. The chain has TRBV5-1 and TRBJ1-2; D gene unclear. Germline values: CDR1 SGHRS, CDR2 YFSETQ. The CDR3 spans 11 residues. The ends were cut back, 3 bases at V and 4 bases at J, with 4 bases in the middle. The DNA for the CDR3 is TGCGCCAGCAGCTCAGGCTATGGCTACACCTTC. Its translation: CASSSGYGYTF.